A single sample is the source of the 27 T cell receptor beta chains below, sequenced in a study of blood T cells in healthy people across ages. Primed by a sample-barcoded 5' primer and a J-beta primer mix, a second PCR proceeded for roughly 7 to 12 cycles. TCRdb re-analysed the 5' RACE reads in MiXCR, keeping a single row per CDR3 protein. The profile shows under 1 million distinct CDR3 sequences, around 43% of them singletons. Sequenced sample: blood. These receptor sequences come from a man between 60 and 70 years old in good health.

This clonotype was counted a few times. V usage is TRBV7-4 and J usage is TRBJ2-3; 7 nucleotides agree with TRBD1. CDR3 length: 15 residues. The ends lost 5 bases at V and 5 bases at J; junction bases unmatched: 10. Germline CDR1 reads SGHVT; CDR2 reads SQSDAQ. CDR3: CASSQKSGQIDTQYF. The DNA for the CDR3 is TGTGCCAGCAGCCAAAAGTCGGGACAGATAGATACGCAGTATTTT.

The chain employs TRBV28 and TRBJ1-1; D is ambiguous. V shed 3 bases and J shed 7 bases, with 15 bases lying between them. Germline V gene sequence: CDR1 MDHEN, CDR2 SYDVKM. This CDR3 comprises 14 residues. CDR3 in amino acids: CASSFAGETFEAFF. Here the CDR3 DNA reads TGTGCCAGCAGTTTCGCAGGTGAGACGTTTGAAGCTTTCTTT.

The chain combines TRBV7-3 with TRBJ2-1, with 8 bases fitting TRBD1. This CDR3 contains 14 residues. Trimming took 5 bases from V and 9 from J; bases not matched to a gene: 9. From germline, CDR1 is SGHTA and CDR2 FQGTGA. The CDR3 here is CASSPLQGGGEQFF. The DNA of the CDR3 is TGTGCCAGCAGCCCCCTACAGGGGGGCGGTGAGCAGTTCTTC.

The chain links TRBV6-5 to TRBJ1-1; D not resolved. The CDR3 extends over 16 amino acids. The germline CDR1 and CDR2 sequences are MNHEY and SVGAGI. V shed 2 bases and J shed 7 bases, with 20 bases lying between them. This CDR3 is CASSYSGADATYEAFF. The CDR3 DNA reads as TGTGCCAGCAGTTACAGTGGAGCAGACGCAACCTATGAAGCTTTCTTT.

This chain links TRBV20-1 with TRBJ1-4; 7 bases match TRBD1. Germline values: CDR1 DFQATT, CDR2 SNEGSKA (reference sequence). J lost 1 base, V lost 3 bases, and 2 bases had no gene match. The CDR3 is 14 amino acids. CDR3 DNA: TGCAGTGCTAGCCGACAGGGAACTAATGAAAAACTGTTTTTT. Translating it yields CSASRQGTNEKLFF.

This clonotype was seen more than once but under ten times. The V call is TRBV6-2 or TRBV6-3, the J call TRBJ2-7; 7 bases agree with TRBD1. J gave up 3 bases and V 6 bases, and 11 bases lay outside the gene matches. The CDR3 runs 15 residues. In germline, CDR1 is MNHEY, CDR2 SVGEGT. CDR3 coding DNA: TGTGCCAGCAGGACCGACAGGGAGACGCTCTACGAGCAGTACTTC. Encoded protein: CASRTDRETLYEQYF.

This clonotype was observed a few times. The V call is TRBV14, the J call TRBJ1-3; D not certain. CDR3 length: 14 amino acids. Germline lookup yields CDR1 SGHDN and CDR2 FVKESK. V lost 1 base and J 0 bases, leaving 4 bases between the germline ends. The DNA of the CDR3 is TGTGCCAGCAGCCAAGTACGCTCTGGAAACACCATATATTTT. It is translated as CASSQVRSGNTIYF.

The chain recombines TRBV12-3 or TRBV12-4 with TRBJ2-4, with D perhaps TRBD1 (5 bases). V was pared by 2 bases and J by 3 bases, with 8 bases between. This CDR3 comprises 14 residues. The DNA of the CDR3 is TGTGCCAGCAGTTTATCAGGGCGCAAAAACATTCAGTACTTC. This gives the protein CASSLSGRKNIQYF.

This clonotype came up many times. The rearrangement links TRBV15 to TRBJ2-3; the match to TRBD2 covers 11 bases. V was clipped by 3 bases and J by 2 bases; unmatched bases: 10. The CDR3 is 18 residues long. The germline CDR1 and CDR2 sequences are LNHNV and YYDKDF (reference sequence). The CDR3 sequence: CATSRARNSGGATDTQYF. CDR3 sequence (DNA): TGTGCCACCAGCAGGGCCCGGAATAGCGGGGGGGCCACAGATACGCAGTATTTT. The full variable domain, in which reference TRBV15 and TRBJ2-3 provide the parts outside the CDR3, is DAMVIQNPRYQVTQFGKPVTLSCSQTLNHNVMYWYQQKSSQAPKLLFHYYDKDFNNEADTPDNFQSRRPNTSFCFLDIRSPGLGDTAMYLCATSRARNSGGATDTQYFGPGTRLTVL.

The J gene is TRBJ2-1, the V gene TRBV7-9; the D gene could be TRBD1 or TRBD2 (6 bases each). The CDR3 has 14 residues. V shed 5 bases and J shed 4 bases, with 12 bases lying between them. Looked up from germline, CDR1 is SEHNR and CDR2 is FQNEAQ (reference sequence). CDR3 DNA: TGTGCCAGCAGCCTGCGGGACATATACAATGAGCAGTTCTTC. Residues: CASSLRDIYNEQFF.

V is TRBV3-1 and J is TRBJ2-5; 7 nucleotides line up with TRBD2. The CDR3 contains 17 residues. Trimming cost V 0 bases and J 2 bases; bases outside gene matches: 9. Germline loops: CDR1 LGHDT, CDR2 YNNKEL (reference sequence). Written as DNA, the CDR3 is TGTGCCAGCAGCCAAGAAAAGCGGGGCCTTAGGCAAGAGACCCAGTACTTC. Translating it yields CASSQEKRGLRQETQYF.

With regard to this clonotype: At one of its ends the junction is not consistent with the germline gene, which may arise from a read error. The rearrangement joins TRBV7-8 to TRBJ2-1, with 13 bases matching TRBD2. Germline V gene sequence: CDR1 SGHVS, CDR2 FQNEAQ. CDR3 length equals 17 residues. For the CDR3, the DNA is TGTGCCGGCAGCCAGGGACTAGCGGGGAATTCCTACAATGAGCAGTTCTTC. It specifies CAGSQGLAGNSYNEQFF.

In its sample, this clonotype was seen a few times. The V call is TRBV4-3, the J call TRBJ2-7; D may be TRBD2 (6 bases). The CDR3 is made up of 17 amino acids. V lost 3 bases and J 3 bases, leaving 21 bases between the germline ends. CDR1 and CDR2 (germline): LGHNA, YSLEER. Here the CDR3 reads CASSQEREAGPFYEQYF. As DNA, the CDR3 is TGCGCCAGCAGCCAGGAAAGGGAGGCGGGACCCTTCTACGAGCAGTACTTC.

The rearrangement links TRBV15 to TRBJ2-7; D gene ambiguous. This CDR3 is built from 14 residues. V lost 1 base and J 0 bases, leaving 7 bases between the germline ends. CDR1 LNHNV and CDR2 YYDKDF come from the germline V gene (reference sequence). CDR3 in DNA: TGTGCCACCAGCAGAGCAGCCAACTCCTACGAGCAGTACTTC. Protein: CATSRAANSYEQYF.

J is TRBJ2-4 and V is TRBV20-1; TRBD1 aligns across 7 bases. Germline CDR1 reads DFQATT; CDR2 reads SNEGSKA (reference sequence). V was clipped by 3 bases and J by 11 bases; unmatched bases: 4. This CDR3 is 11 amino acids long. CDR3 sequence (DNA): TGCAGTGCTAGCCGAGGGGGCCTTCAGTACTTC. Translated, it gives CSASRGGLQYF.

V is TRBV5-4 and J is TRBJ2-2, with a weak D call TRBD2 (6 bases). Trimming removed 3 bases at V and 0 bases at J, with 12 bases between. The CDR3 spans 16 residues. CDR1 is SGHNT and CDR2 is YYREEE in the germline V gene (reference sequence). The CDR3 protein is CASSSSTRTNTGELFF. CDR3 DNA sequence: TGTGCCAGCAGCTCATCGACTAGAACGAACACCGGGGAGCTGTTTTTT.

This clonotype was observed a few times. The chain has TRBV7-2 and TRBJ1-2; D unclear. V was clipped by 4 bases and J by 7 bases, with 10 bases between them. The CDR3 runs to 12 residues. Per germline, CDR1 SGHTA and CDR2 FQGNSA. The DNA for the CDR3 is TGTGCCAGCAGCTGGCCGGGCAGTGGCTACACCTTC. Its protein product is CASSWPGSGYTF.

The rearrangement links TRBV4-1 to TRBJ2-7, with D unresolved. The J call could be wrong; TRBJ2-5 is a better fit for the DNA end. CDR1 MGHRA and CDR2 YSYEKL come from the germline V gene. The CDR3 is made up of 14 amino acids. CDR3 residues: CASSQDHQWETQYF. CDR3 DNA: TGCGCCAGCAGCCAAGATCATCAGTGGGAGACCCAGTACTTC.

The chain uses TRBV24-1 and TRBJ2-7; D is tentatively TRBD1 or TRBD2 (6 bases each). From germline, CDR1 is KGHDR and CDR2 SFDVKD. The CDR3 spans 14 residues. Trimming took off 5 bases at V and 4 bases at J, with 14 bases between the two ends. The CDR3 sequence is CATSGGAPGYEQYF. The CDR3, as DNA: TGTGCCACCAGTGGGGGGGCTCCAGGGTACGAGCAGTACTTC.

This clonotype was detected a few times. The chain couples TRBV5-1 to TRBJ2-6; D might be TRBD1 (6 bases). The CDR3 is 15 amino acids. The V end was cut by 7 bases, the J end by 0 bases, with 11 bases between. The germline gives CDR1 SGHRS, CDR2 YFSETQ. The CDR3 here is CASAPDSSGANVLTF. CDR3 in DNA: TGCGCCAGCGCCCCGGACAGCTCTGGGGCCAACGTCCTGACTTTC.

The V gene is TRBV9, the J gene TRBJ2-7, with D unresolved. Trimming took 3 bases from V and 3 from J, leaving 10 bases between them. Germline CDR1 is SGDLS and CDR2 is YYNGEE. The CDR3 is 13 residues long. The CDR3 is CASSESLGYEQYF. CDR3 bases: TGTGCCAGCAGCGAATCGCTGGGCTACGAGCAGTACTTC.

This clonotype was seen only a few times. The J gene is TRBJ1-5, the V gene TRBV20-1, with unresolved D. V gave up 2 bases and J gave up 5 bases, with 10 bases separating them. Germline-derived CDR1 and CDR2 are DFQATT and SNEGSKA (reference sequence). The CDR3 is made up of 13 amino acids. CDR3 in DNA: TGCAGTGCTAGACGACGGGAAGATCAGCCCCAGCATTTT. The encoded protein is CSARRREDQPQHF.

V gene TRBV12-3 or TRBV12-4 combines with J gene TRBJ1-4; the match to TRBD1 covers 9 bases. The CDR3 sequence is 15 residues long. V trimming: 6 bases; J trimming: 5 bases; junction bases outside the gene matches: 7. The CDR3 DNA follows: TGTGCCAGCAGACCAAAGGACAGGGGAAATGAAAAACTGTTTTTT. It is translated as CASRPKDRGNEKLFF.

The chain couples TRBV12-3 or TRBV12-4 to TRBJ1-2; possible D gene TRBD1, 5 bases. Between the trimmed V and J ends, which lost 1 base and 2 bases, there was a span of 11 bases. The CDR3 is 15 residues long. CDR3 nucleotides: TGTGCCAGCAGTTTAGGGAGGACACCCAACTATGGCTACACCTTC. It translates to CASSLGRTPNYGYTF.

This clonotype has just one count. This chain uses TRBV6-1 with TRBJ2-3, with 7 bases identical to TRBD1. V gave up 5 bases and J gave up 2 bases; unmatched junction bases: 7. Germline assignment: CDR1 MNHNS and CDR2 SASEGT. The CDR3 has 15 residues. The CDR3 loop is CASSSPGQFTDTQYF. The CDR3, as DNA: TGTGCCAGCAGTTCCCCGGGACAGTTCACAGATACGCAGTATTTT.

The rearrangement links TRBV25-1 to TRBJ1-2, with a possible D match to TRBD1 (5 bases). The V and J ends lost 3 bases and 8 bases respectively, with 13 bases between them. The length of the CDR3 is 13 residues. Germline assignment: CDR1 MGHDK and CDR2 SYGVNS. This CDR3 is CASSEGGVRGYTF. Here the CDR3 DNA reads TGTGCCAGCAGTGAGGGAGGGGTGCGGGGCTACACCTTC.

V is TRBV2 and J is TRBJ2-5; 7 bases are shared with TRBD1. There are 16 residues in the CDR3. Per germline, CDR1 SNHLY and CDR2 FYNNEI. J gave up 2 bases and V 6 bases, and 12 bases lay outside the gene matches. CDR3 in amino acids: CASSFGGFRGQETQYF. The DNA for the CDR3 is TGTGCCAGCAGCTTTGGAGGTTTCAGGGGGCAAGAGACCCAGTACTTC.